Listed here are 11 T cell receptor beta chains from one sample, sequenced in a study of OX40 agonist ivuxolimab in advanced cancers. Sequencing used immunoSEQ multiplex PCR; TCRdb keeps in-frame clones, though not all of them. The data contain 65,000 to 85,000 clones, roughly 90% of them singletons. This sample comprised CD4+ or CD8+ T cells sorted from blood, obtained in a trial of the OX40 agonist ivuxolimab. The receptors come from an adult with an advanced solid tumor such as melanoma, head and neck, liver or kidney cancer.

By share, this clone counts as medium-sized. This sequence joins TRBV6-4 and TRBJ2-6; D ambiguous. The CDR3 runs to 13 residues. In germline, CDR1 is MRHNA, CDR2 SNTAGT. V was pared by 0 bases and J by 3 bases, with 0 bases between. Written as DNA, the CDR3 is TGTGCCAGCAGTGACTCTGGGGCCAACGTCCTGACTTTC. Its translation: CASSDSGANVLTF.

This clone was seen more than once but under ten times. This chain joins TRBV7-9 and TRBJ2-4, with TRBD1 matching 8 bases. Trimming took 1 base from V and 7 from J; bases not matched to a gene: 6. Germline CDR1 reads SEHNR; CDR2 reads FQNEAQ (reference sequence). This CDR3 region has 15 residues. CDR3 bases: TGTGCCAGCAGCTTAGTCCCCGGACAGGGCAACATTCAGTACTTC. It yields the protein CASSLVPGQGNIQYF.

CDR3 DNA sequence: TGTGCCAGCAGTCCCACAGGGGGGGTGGGGACTTTCTTT. As protein: CASSPTGGVGTFF. J is TRBJ1-1 and V is TRBV27; TRBD1 aligns across 8 bases. Germline V gene data show CDR1 as MNHEY and CDR2 as SMNVEV (reference sequence). The CDR3 runs 13 residues. V lost 5 bases, J lost 12 bases, and 11 bases stayed unmatched.

CDR3 amino acids: CASSFGLSYNEQFF. The CDR3 coding sequence is TGTGCCAGCAGTTTTGGACTCTCCTACAATGAGCAGTTCTTC. The rearrangement links TRBV27 to TRBJ2-1; D is perhaps TRBD2 (5 bases). In germline, CDR1 is MNHEY, CDR2 SMNVEV (reference sequence). The CDR3 totals 14 residues. V was clipped by 3 bases and J by 0 bases, with 6 bases between them.

The chain is built from TRBV27 and TRBJ2-5; no reliable D call. The CDR3 is 13 residues long. Trimming cost V 3 bases and J 2 bases, with 7 bases left between them. Germline V gene lookup returns CDR1 MNHEY and CDR2 SMNVEV (reference sequence). Written as DNA, the CDR3 is TGTGCCAGCAGTTTGTCCGATCAAGAGACCCAGTACTTC. Translation gives CASSLSDQETQYF.

A note on this clone: This sample includes further DNA sequences coding for the same CDR3. The chain links TRBV5-4 to TRBJ2-1; 8 bases fit TRBD2. There are 15 residues in the CDR3. The V gene end was trimmed by 3 bases and the J gene end by 6 bases; junction bases not matched to a gene: 8. Germline CDR1 and CDR2: SGHNT and YYREEE (reference sequence). The CDR3 protein is CASSSLAGGLNEQFF. The CDR3 DNA reads as TGTGCCAGCAGCTCCCTAGCGGGTGGACTCAATGAGCAGTTCTTC.

This clone has a handful of counts. The chain is built from TRBV28 and TRBJ1-6, with D possibly TRBD1 on 6 matching bases. With 2 bases removed from V and 12 bases from J, the gap between germline ends came to 14 bases. Germline CDR1 reads MDHEN; CDR2 reads SYDVKM. CDR3 length equals 14 residues. CDR3 residues: CASSLAQGRGPLHF. DNA of the CDR3: TGTGCCAGCAGTTTAGCCCAGGGGAGAGGACCCCTCCACTTT.

In nucleotides, the CDR3 is TGCGCCAGCAGTCAATCTACAGGGACCTATGGCTACACCTTC. It specifies CASSQSTGTYGYTF. The V and J genes are TRBV23-1 and TRBJ1-2, with D perhaps TRBD1 (6 bases). TRBV23-1 has ORF status, its function being uncertain. This CDR3 spans 14 amino acids. The V gene lost 0 bases and the J gene lost 4 bases, with 9 bases spanning the gap.

V and J are TRBV11-2 and TRBJ2-3; the D call may be TRBD1 or TRBD2 (5 bases each). The ends were cut back, 2 bases at V and 2 bases at J, with 8 bases in the middle. The V gene's germline CDR1 is SGHAT and CDR2 FQNNGV. This CDR3 is built from 14 residues. The CDR3: CASSLWDVTDTQYF. The CDR3 DNA is TGTGCCAGCAGCTTATGGGACGTCACAGATACGCAGTATTTT.

This clone has only one observation. Here the CDR3 reads CAISETSYEQYF. DNA for the CDR3: TGTGCCATCAGTGAGACTAGCTACGAGCAGTACTTC. The chain couples TRBV10-3 to TRBJ2-7, with D maybe TRBD2 (5 bases). CDR1 and CDR2 from the germline V gene are ENHRY and SYGVKD. The CDR3 spans 12 residues. V was shortened by 2 bases and J by 3 bases, with 5 bases between the two germline ends.

The genes are TRBV25-1 and TRBJ2-3; D is unclear. CDR1 is MGHDK, CDR2 SYGVNS, per germline. The CDR3 consists of 13 residues. Trimming took off 7 bases at V and 4 bases at J, with 12 bases between the two ends. As DNA, the CDR3 is TGTGCCAGCAAAGGACCCCGGTCAGATACGCAGTATTTT. This encodes CASKGPRSDTQYF.